This section outlines one TCR beta chain sequence together with its context. Its antigen is undetermined. Sampled while nominally healthy, donors likely had unrecorded immune exposures. This sample stems from a study of cytomegalovirus exposure and HLA in healthy donors. Study-wide results and caveats: With DRB1 most and HLA-C fewest, TCR association rates differed between HLA loci in a later analysis. In a later analysis, specific HLA alleles were associated with around 17,000 TCR beta sequences at a 0.05 false discovery rate.

V gave up 6 bases and J gave up 1 base; unmatched junction bases: 7. CDR1 and CDR2 from the germline V gene are SGHNT and YYREEE (reference sequence). The length of the CDR3 is 16 residues. 13 Jbeta primers and 60 Vbeta primers were used for the PCR. TCRdb's table, derived via immunoSEQ multiplex PCR, lists solely in-frame clones and lacks some. The data show about 150,000 clones, about 82% seen once. The chain links TRBV5-4 to TRBJ2-1, with 10 bases lining up with TRBD1. The specimen sequenced was PBMCs. The TCR sequence derives from a man younger than 40 in good health. CDR3 nucleotide sequence: TGTGCCAGCACCCAACCGGGACAGGGGTCCTACAATGAGCAGTTCTTC. It translates to CASTQPGQGSYNEQFF.